This entry lists 10 T cell receptor beta chains sequenced from one sample in a study of T-cell reconstitution after alpha-beta-depleted transplantation in children. Preparation of the TCRbeta library was carried out with unique molecular identifiers. TCRdb reprocessed the PCR reads via MiXCR and lists one record per CDR3 protein. The table lists over 200,000 distinct CDR3 sequences, about a tenth of them singletons, with about 30% in the top ten. This sample comprised PBMCs, obtained before TCRalphabeta/CD19-depleted stem cell transplant. These receptors originate from a child younger than two with acute myeloid leukemia, due to receive a stem cell transplant.

Ten or more counts support this clonotype. The chain couples TRBV5-1 to TRBJ1-4; the match to TRBD1 covers 9 bases. The CDR3 covers 14 residues. With 8 bases clipped from V and 5 bases from J, the junction kept 7 bases outside the gene matches. The V gene's germline CDR1 is SGHRS and CDR2 YFSETQ. CDR3 coding DNA: TGCGCCAGTTCGACCGGGACAGGGAATGAAAAACTGTTTTTT. It yields the protein CASSTGTGNEKLFF.

The chain carries TRBV29-1 and TRBJ2-7; D not certain. With 8 bases removed from V and 4 bases from J, the gap between germline ends came to 3 bases. CDR1 and CDR2 from the germline V gene are SQVTM and ANQGSEA. This CDR3 region has 8 residues. CDR3 nucleotide sequence: TGCAGCTTTTACGAGCAGTACTTC. Its translation is CSFYEQYF.

This clonotype has a count of ten or more. V is TRBV20-1 and J is TRBJ2-1; D is possibly TRBD2 (7 bases). V lost 4 bases, J lost 2 bases, and 15 bases lay in between. CDR1 is DFQATT, CDR2 SNEGSKA, per germline (reference sequence). This CDR3 has 15 amino acids. In nucleotides, the CDR3 is TGCAGTGCTATCGCGGGGGCCGGCCCCTACAATGAGCAGTTCTTC. It is translated as CSAIAGAGPYNEQFF.

This clonotype was seen repeatedly, ten times or more. The V and J genes are TRBV7-2 and TRBJ1-3; 9 bases match TRBD1. The CDR3 consists of 14 residues. Germline-derived CDR1 and CDR2 are SGHTA and FQGNSA. J was trimmed by 4 bases and V by 3 bases; bases with no gene match: 1. The CDR3 DNA is TGTGCCAGCAGCTTGGACAGGGGAGGAAACACCATATATTTT. Its protein is CASSLDRGGNTIYF.

The chain carries TRBV3-1 and TRBJ2-7; D possibly corresponds to TRBD2 (6 bases). Trimming took off 0 bases at V and 0 bases at J, with 12 bases between the two ends. This CDR3 has 16 amino acids. In germline, CDR1 is LGHDT, CDR2 YNNKEL (reference sequence). The DNA of the CDR3 is TGTGCCAGCAGCCAAGAACCGGGGGTGCGCTCCTACGAGCAGTACTTC. It codes for CASSQEPGVRSYEQYF.

This clonotype was recorded at least ten times. V usage is TRBV7-9 and J usage is TRBJ1-1; D gene ambiguous. Germline-derived CDR1 and CDR2 are SEHNR and FQNEAQ (reference sequence). The V end lost 5 bases, the J end lost 2 bases, and 15 bases lay between the germline ends. CDR3 length: 15 amino acids. CDR3 nucleotide sequence: TGTGCCAGCAGCCAATACACGGCCCCCAACACTGAAGCTTTCTTT. Its protein is CASSQYTAPNTEAFF.

This clonotype was seen more than once but under ten times. The chain combines TRBV6-5 with TRBJ2-1; TRBD2 is a possible D gene (6 bases). The CDR3 runs to 15 residues. Trimming stripped 4 bases from V and 7 bases from J, with 17 bases between. Germline CDR1 reads MNHEY; CDR2 reads SVGAGI. The CDR3 spells CASSWGAGSGNEQFF. CDR3 sequence (DNA): TGTGCCAGCAGTTGGGGAGCGGGTTCTGGTAATGAGCAGTTCTTC.

This clonotype showed up just a few times. The chain uses TRBV23-1 and TRBJ1-1; D unclear. TRBV23-1 carries the ORF label, with uncertain function. The CDR3 consists of 15 residues. Trimming shortened V by 8 bases and J by 1 base, and 17 bases separated the two germline ends. CDR3 protein: CASGPPVAQNTEAFF. CDR3 bases: TGCGCCAGCGGGCCGCCGGTCGCCCAGAACACTGAAGCTTTCTTT.

This clonotype was seen repeatedly, ten times or more. This chain connects TRBV10-3 to TRBJ2-3; D call uncertain. The CDR3 covers 15 residues. CDR1 and CDR2 from the germline V gene are ENHRY and SYGVKD. Trimming shortened V by 7 bases and J by 1 base, and 15 bases separated the two germline ends. The CDR3 DNA reads TGTGCCATCACCCCCGGTGCGGACCGCACAGATACGCAGTATTTT. Amino acids: CAITPGADRTDTQYF.

Comments on this clonotype: Given a much more abundant clone one base away, this may be a read error. The chain combines TRBV2 with TRBJ1-4; 7 bases agree with TRBD1. The trim removed 11 bases at V and 2 bases at J, leaving 5 bases unmatched. The CDR3 loop spans 13 amino acids. The germline CDR1 and CDR2 sequences are SNHLY and FYNNEI. CDR3 sequence: CASQTGTNEKLFF. The CDR3 DNA follows: TGTGCCTCACAGACAGGGACTAATGAAAAACTGTTTTTT.